This is a list of T cell receptor beta chains from one sample in a study of blood T cell repertoires in COVID-19. TCRdb keeps only in-frame clones here, not all; method: immunoSEQ multiplex PCR. Here the sample spans fewer than 450,000 clones, more than 85% being singletons. Material for sequencing was PBMCs or T cells enriched from blood (not recorded which). The receptors shown here come from a woman in her 30s who had recovered from COVID-19. Both conserved end residues are part of each CDR3. Each record gives: J gene, V gene, clone size, D gene, CDR3 DNA, CDR3 protein. A D gene is named only where the DNA matches it firmly. Size values are once, few and many counts, or a class for expanded clones, and some rows have none.

>TRBJ1-6|TRBV6-2/TRBV6-3|-|TRBD1
TGTGCCAGCAGTTACTCCGGGACAGGGCAGTCCTATAATTCACCCCTCCACTTT
CASSYSGTGQSYNSPLHF
>TRBJ2-1|TRBV12-2|-|-
TGTGCATCCCGGGACAGGGGGCATGAGCAGTTCTTC
CASRDRGHEQFF
>TRBJ1-6|TRBV3-1/TRBV3-2|-|TRBD1
TGTGCCAGCAGCCAAGGGACAGGGGGGTCACCCCTCCACTTT
CASSQGTGGSPLHF
>TRBJ2-6|TRBV2|-|-
TGTGCCAGCAGTGAGGCACGAACCTCTGGGGCCAACGTCCTGACTTTC
CASSEARTSGANVLTF
>TRBJ1-1|TRBV5-1|-|-
TGCGCCAGCAGCCCGGTCGGGGGCACTGAAGCTTTCTTT
CASSPVGGTEAFF
>TRBJ1-2|TRBV30|-|-
TGTGCCTGGAGTGGCCAGCGTAACTATGGCTACACCTTC
CAWSGQRNYGYTF
>TRBJ2-7|TRBV5-6|-|TRBD2
TGTGCCAGCAGCCGGGGGACTAGCGGGGGCTACGAGCAGTACTTC
CASSRGTSGGYEQYF
>TRBJ1-2|TRBV19|-|-
TGTGCCAGTAGTATAGACACGAGGCAAGGGGCCGGCTACACCTTC
CASSIDTRQGAGYTF
>TRBJ1-1|TRBV15|-|TRBD1
TGTGCCACCAGCCCGCGACAGGGGAGCACTGAAGCTTTCTTT
CATSPRQGSTEAFF
>TRBJ2-7|TRBV6-5|-|TRBD1
TGTGCCAGCAGTTACACACAGGGGATCGAGCAGTACTTC
CASSYTQGIEQYF
>TRBJ2-7|TRBV7-9|once|TRBD1
TGTGCCAGCAGCGAACCCCTACAGGGGGGCTCCTACGAGCAGTACTTC
CASSEPLQGGSYEQYF
>TRBJ1-5|TRBV28|-|-
TGTGCCAGCAGCATTACACCAGCCATGGGCCAGCCCCAGCATTTT
CASSITPAMGQPQHF
>TRBJ1-4|TRBV7-9|-|-
TGTGCCAGCAGCCTGGGGGAGGGGAATGAAAAACTGTTTTTT
CASSLGEGNEKLFF
>TRBJ2-2|TRBV5-1|-|TRBD2
TGCGCCAGCAGCTTGGATAGCGGGGGGGCCCTCACCGGGGAGCTGTTTTTT
CASSLDSGGALTGELFF
>TRBJ2-5|TRBV2|-|TRBD1
TGTGCCAGCAGCGTGGACAGGGGTCGGACCCAGTACTTC
CASSVDRGRTQYF
>TRBJ1-2|TRBV29-1|once|-
TGCAGCTCAACAGGCGACTGGTCTGGCTACACCTTC
CSSTGDWSGYTF
>TRBJ2-2|TRBV28|-|-
TGTGCCAGCAGTTTGAGGGTCGGGGAGCTGTTTTTT
CASSLRVGELFF
>TRBJ2-1|TRBV30|-|-
TGTACCTGGAGTGAGATGACGGGCAATGAGCAGTTCTTC
CTWSEMTGNEQFF
>TRBJ2-7|TRBV9|-|-
TGTGCCAGCAGCGTAGGTGTTAACTACGAGCAGTACTTC
CASSVGVNYEQYF
>TRBJ2-5|TRBV2|-|-
TGTGCCAGCAGCCGGGACGGGAGAGAGACCCAGTACTTC
CASSRDGRETQYF
>TRBJ2-7|TRBV12-3/TRBV12-4|-|-
TGTGCCAGCAGTTTGGTGCGAGAGCAGTACTTC
CASSLVREQYF
>TRBJ2-2|TRBV15|-|TRBD1
TGTGCCACCAGCATGGACAGGGAGCACGGGGAGCTGTTTTTT
CATSMDREHGELFF
>TRBJ1-1|TRBV9|-|-
TGTGCCAGCAGCGCGGGGACTCAACGGAACACTGAAGCTTTCTTT
CASSAGTQRNTEAFF
>TRBJ1-2|TRBV3-1/TRBV3-2|-|TRBD1
TGTGCCAGCAGCCAGGGGGACAGTACCTACACCTTC
CASSQGDSTYTF
>TRBJ1-6|TRBV19|many|-
TGTGCCAGTAGTCCGAGACAGGATTCACCCCTCCACTTT
CASSPRQDSPLHF
>TRBJ2-7|TRBV28|-|TRBD1
TGTGCCAGCAGTCTGCAGAGGACAGGGGGCGAGCAGTACTTC
CASSLQRTGGEQYF
>TRBJ1-5|TRBV20-1|few|-
TGCAGTGCAGGGGACAATCAGCCCCAGCATTTT
CSAGDNQPQHF
>TRBJ1-2|TRBV7-9|-|TRBD1
TGTGCCAGCAGCCTGAGCAGGGGGTCCTATGGCTACACCTTC
CASSLSRGSYGYTF
>TRBJ1-5|TRBV12-3/TRBV12-4|-|-
TGTGCCAGCAGTCCTAAGCACCATCAGCCCCAGCATTTT
CASSPKHHQPQHF